These 24 T cell receptor beta chains came from one sample sequenced in a study of technical replicates of blood from a few donors. TCRdb keeps only in-frame clones here, not all; method: immunoSEQ multiplex PCR. The sample holds tens of thousands of clones; about 95% are singletons and the top ten take about 0.4%. Sequenced: T cells isolated from PBMCs. Receptors were obtained from a human donor in good health.

This rearrangement joins TRBV7-9 to TRBJ1-1, with D unclear. The CDR3 spans 12 residues. Germline V CDR1 and CDR2: SEHNR, FQNEAQ (reference sequence). V was clipped by 2 bases and J by 6 bases, with 7 bases between them. In DNA form, the CDR3 reads TGTGCCAGCAGCTTAATTTCAGCTGAAGCTTTCTTT. Protein sequence: CASSLISAEAFF.

V usage is TRBV27 and J usage is TRBJ1-1; D is undetermined. The CDR3 has 14 amino acids. Per germline, CDR1 MNHEY and CDR2 SMNVEV (reference sequence). Trimming took 5 bases from V and 8 from J, leaving 18 bases between them. This CDR3 reads CASSLVVGSGEAFF. The CDR3, as DNA: TGTGCCAGCAGTCTAGTGGTAGGGAGTGGGGAAGCTTTCTTT.

The chain carries TRBV12-5 and TRBJ1-5; TRBD1 might be the D (6 bases). This CDR3 comprises 16 residues. The ends were cut back, 4 bases at V and 4 bases at J, with 17 bases in the middle. CDR1 is LGHNT, CDR2 FRNRAP, per germline. Here the CDR3 DNA reads TGTGCTAGTGGTTCCATGTCCGGGACAAGGAATCAGCCCCAGCATTTT. As protein: CASGSMSGTRNQPQHF.

This sequence joins TRBV9 and TRBJ2-7; TRBD2 agrees at 12 bases. CDR1 is SGDLS and CDR2 is YYNGEE in the germline V gene. CDR3 length: 15 amino acids. V dropped 4 bases and J dropped 2; count of bases not matched to a gene: 4. DNA of the CDR3: TGTGCCAGCAGCCCCCGGACTAGCGGGACCTACGAGCAGTACTTC. Translated: CASSPRTSGTYEQYF.

The chain combines TRBV28 with TRBJ1-1; D is undetermined. The CDR3 is 14 residues long. Germline loops: CDR1 MDHEN, CDR2 SYDVKM. The germline V and J ends were trimmed by 2 bases and 4 bases, with 11 bases remaining between them. The CDR3, as DNA: TGTGCCAGCAGTTTAACACCTCTTTTCACTGAAGCTTTCTTT. Protein: CASSLTPLFTEAFF.

J is TRBJ1-2 and V is TRBV11-3; 10 bases are shared with TRBD1. The V segment lost 5 bases and the J segment 7 bases; nucleotides outside the gene matches: 13. The germline V gene encodes CDR1 SGHNT and CDR2 YENEEA. The CDR3 contains 16 residues. CDR3 coding DNA: TGTGCCAGCAGCCATTTGGGCGACAGGGGGCCCCTTGGCTACACCTTC. Translation gives CASSHLGDRGPLGYTF.

The gene calls are TRBV4-3 and TRBJ2-3, with 13 bases aligning to TRBD2. Germline-derived CDR1 and CDR2 are LGHNA and YSLEER. This CDR3 region has 18 residues. Unmatched junction bases numbered 7, after V lost 1 base and J lost 3 bases. CDR3 sequence reads: CASSQAPGLAGNTDTQYF. The CDR3 DNA reads TGCGCCAGCAGCCAAGCCCCGGGACTAGCGGGAAATACAGATACGCAGTATTTT.

The CDR3, as DNA: TGTGCCAGCAGTTTAAAAACGCTCGGCAGGGCCTTTCTCACCTTC. This codes for CASSLKTLGRAFLTF. The V call is TRBV28, the J call TRBJ1-2, with a weak D call TRBD1 (5 bases). The germline gives CDR1 MDHEN, CDR2 SYDVKM. V was clipped by 2 bases and J by 13 bases, with 23 bases between them. This CDR3 contains 15 residues.

V gene TRBV7-3 combines with J gene TRBJ2-5, with D possibly TRBD2 on 6 matching bases. The V and J ends lost 6 bases and 5 bases respectively, with 13 bases between them. The CDR3 extends over 13 amino acids. Looked up from germline, CDR1 is SGHTA and CDR2 is FQGTGA. In nucleotides, the CDR3 is TGTGCCAGCAGTTGGGGGGTAGGGGAGACCCAGTACTTC. Protein product: CASSWGVGETQYF.

The chain couples TRBV7-2 to TRBJ1-2; a possible D gene is TRBD1 (5 bases). CDR1 SGHTA and CDR2 FQGNSA come from the germline V gene. The V end was cut by 1 base, the J end by 2 bases, with 14 bases between. The CDR3 contains 16 residues. In DNA form, the CDR3 reads TGTGCCAGCAGCTTAGGGGTAGGGGCGGAGAACTATGGCTACACCTTC. Translating gives CASSLGVGAENYGYTF.

This chain links TRBV27 with TRBJ2-7; 9 positions match TRBD2. The length of the CDR3 is 16 residues. Germline-derived CDR1 and CDR2 are MNHEY and SMNVEV (reference sequence). V lost 2 bases to trimming and J lost 2 bases; unmatched junction nucleotides: 7. CDR3 region: CASSLEWGLAAYEQYF. CDR3 nucleotide sequence: TGTGCCAGCAGTTTAGAATGGGGACTAGCAGCCTACGAGCAGTACTTC.

This rearrangement joins TRBV29-1 to TRBJ2-7; D is possibly TRBD1 (6 bases). The CDR3 contains 12 residues. The germline V gene has CDR1 SQVTM and CDR2 ANQGSEA. The V gene lost 6 bases and the J gene lost 4 bases, with 13 bases spanning the gap. The chain's CDR3 is CSVVGGPYEQYF. CDR3 nucleotides: TGCAGCGTCGTAGGGGGTCCGTACGAGCAGTACTTC.

The chain couples TRBV19 to TRBJ1-5, with TRBD1 as a possible D gene (6 bases). The V end lost 5 bases, the J end lost 6 bases, and 14 bases lay between the germline ends. The germline V gene encodes CDR1 LNHDA and CDR2 SQIVND (reference sequence). The CDR3 is made up of 14 amino acids. CDR3 coding DNA: TGTGCCAGTAGTGCACAGGGAATGTCTCAGCCCCAGCATTTT. Protein sequence: CASSAQGMSQPQHF.

This chain links TRBV6-1 with TRBJ2-1, with D unresolved. CDR1 and CDR2 from the germline V gene are MNHNS and SASEGT. Trimming cost V 0 bases and J 7 bases, with 4 bases left between them. The CDR3 loop spans 12 amino acids. CDR3 in amino acids: CASSEANNEQFF. The CDR3 DNA reads TGTGCCAGCAGTGAAGCCAATAATGAGCAGTTCTTC.

The chain combines TRBV5-1 with TRBJ2-5, with 8 bases that match TRBD1. TRBJ2-7 matches the DNA end more closely, so the J call is doubtful. The V gene's germline CDR1 is SGHRS and CDR2 YFSETQ. The CDR3 sequence is 13 residues long. CDR3 DNA: TGCGCCAGCAGCTTGGGACAGGGGAGCGAGCAGTACTTC. Residues: CASSLGQGSEQYF.

V gene TRBV27 combines with J gene TRBJ1-2; D may be TRBD1 (5 bases). Germline V gives CDR1 MNHEY, CDR2 SMNVEV (reference sequence). The V end was cut by 8 bases, the J end by 4 bases, with 11 bases between. The length of the CDR3 is 12 residues. CDR3 DNA sequence: TGTGCCAGCCGCACAGGACCCTATGGCTACACCTTC. Amino acid sequence: CASRTGPYGYTF.

The chain combines TRBV6-6 with TRBJ2-7, with TRBD1 matching 7 bases. From germline, CDR1 is MNHNY and CDR2 SVGAGI (reference sequence). With V trimmed by 5 bases and J by 4 bases, 2 bases remained unmatched. The CDR3 totals 12 residues. The CDR3 loop reads CASSQTGYEQYF. CDR3 DNA: TGTGCCAGCAGTCAGACAGGGTACGAGCAGTACTTC.

The chain combines TRBV6-1 with TRBJ1-5, with a possible D match to TRBD1 (6 bases). V lost 10 bases to trimming and J lost 2 bases, with 12 bases between them. This CDR3 region has 13 residues. CDR1 MNHNS and CDR2 SASEGT come from the germline V gene. The CDR3 sequence: CATLRQGNQPQHF. CDR3 in DNA: TGTGCCACCCTACGACAGGGCAATCAGCCCCAGCATTTT.

The chain has TRBV2 and TRBJ1-5; D is uncertain. From germline, CDR1 is SNHLY and CDR2 FYNNEI. The V end lost 2 bases, the J end lost 4 bases, and 9 bases lay between the germline ends. The CDR3 has 14 residues. The DNA for the CDR3 is TGTGCCAGCAGTGAATGGAGCGCGAATCAGCCCCAGCATTTT. Its translation is CASSEWSANQPQHF.

This chain links TRBV27 with TRBJ1-1; TRBD1 is a possible D gene (5 bases). Trimming left V 0 bases short and J 10 bases short, with 9 bases between. The CDR3 spans 12 residues. CDR1 and CDR2 (germline): MNHEY, SMNVEV (reference sequence). Here the CDR3 DNA reads TGTGCCAGCAGTTTATCCCAGGGTCGAGCTTTCTTT. This sequence encodes CASSLSQGRAFF.

This clone was counted a single time. CDR3 sequence: CASSMRAGLSYEQYF. In DNA form, the CDR3 reads TGTGCCAGTAGTATGAGGGCGGGGTTATCCTACGAGCAGTACTTC. The chain joins TRBV19 to TRBJ2-7, with TRBD2 as a possible D gene (6 bases). From germline, CDR1 is LNHDA and CDR2 SQIVND (reference sequence). The CDR3 is 15 amino acids. Trimming stripped 3 bases from V and 1 base from J, with 13 bases between. The whole variable domain, filled in from reference TRBV19 and TRBJ2-7, reads DGGITQSPKYLFRKEGQNVTLSCEQNLNHDAMYWYRQDPGQGLRLIYYSQIVNDFQKGDIAEGYSVSREKKESFPLTVTSAQKNPTAFYLCASSMRAGLSYEQYFGPGTRLTVT.

This chain connects TRBV30 to TRBJ1-2; D ambiguous. Germline V gene data show CDR1 as GTSNPN and CDR2 as SVGIG (reference sequence). The CDR3 length is 10 residues. The V and J ends lost 7 bases and 3 bases respectively, with 6 bases between them. The CDR3: CASRYYGYTF. The CDR3 DNA is TGTGCCTCCAGGTACTATGGCTACACCTTC.

The chain combines TRBV6-5 with TRBJ2-3; unclear D gene. CDR1 MNHEY and CDR2 SVGAGI come from the germline V gene. The CDR3 totals 11 residues. The germline V and J ends were trimmed by 1 base and 11 bases, with 7 bases remaining between them. CDR3 amino acids: CASSYLEKQYF. The CDR3 DNA follows: TGTGCCAGCAGTTACTTAGAGAAGCAGTATTTT.

CDR3 loop: CASSWASQSTDTQYF. CDR3 DNA: TGCGCCAGCAGCTGGGCTTCCCAGAGCACAGATACGCAGTATTTT. The rearrangement uses TRBV5-1 and TRBJ2-3, with no clear D. With 3 bases removed from V and 0 bases from J, the gap between germline ends came to 11 bases. CDR1 and CDR2 (germline): SGHRS, YFSETQ. The CDR3 loop spans 15 amino acids.